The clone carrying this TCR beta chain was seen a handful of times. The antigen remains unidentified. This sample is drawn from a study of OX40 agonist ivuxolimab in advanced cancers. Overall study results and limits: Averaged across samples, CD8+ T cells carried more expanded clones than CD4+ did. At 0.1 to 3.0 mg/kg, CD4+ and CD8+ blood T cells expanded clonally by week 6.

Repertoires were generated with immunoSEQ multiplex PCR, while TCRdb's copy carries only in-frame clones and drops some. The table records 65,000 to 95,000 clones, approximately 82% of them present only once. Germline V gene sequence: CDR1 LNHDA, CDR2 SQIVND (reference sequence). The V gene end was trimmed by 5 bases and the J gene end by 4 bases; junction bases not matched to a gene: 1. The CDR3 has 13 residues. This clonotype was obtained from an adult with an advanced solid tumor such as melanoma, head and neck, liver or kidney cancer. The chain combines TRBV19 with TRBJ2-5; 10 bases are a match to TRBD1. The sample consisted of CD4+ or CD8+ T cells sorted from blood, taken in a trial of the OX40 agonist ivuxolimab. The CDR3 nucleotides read TGTGCCAGTAGTGGACAGGGGGGAGAGACCCAGTACTTC. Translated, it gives CASSGQGGETQYF.